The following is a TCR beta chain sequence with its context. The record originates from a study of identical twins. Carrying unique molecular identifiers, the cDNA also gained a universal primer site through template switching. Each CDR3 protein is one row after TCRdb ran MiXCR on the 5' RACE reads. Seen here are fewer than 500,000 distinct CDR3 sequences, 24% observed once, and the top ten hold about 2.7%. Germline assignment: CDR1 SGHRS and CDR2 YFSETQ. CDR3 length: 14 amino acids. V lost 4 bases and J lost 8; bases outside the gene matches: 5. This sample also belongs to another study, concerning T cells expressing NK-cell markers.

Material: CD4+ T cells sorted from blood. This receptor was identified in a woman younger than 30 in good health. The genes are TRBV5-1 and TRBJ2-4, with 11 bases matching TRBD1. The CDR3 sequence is CASSPDRGQDIQYF. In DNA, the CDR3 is TGCGCCAGCAGCCCGGACAGGGGGCAAGACATTCAGTACTTC.